This T cell receptor (beta chain) was identified during a study of Ad26.COV2.S vaccination and SARS-CoV-2 variants. Specified treatment: roughly 19 received Ad26.COV2.S at low or high dose, single or two shots; roughly five received placebo; per-sample allocation not given. Material that was analyzed had been drawn on day 63 after the first vaccine or placebo injection. Wuhan-strain spike was delivered by a replication-incompetent Ad26 vector. To note about this clone: This sample also contains other DNA sequences that code for the same CDR3.

Assay: immunoSEQ multiplex PCR; the TCRdb copy retains only in-frame clones and omits some. This table has roughly 410,000 clones, approximately 83% appearing once. This sample comprised peripheral blood, obtained in a trial of Ad26.COV2.S vaccine versus placebo. This sequence originates from a person aged 18-65 years who received the Ad26.COV2.S COVID-19 vaccine or a placebo.

The CDR3 here is CASSLASGPSYEQYF. The CDR3 coding sequence is TGCGCCAGCAGCTTGGCGTCAGGGCCCAGCTACGAGCAGTACTTC. J is TRBJ2-7 and V is TRBV5-1; D may be TRBD1 (5 bases). This CDR3 is 15 amino acids long. Germline V gene data show CDR1 as SGHRS and CDR2 as YFSETQ. V lost 0 bases, J lost 3 bases, and 13 bases lay in between.